This entry lists 11 T cell receptor beta chains sequenced from one sample in a study of T cell responses to AZD1222 COVID-19 vaccine. Assay used: immunoSEQ multiplex PCR; TCRdb lists only in-frame clones, some missing. Of 120,000 to 150,000 clones in the sample, roughly 90% were seen once. The specimen comprised peripheral blood, sampled 28 days after the second AZD1222 dose. These receptors were collected from an adult who received the AZD1222 COVID-19 vaccine.

This clone was detected a few times. This rearrangement joins TRBV7-2 to TRBJ2-3, with D uncertain. The CDR3 is 15 amino acids. Germline V gives CDR1 SGHTA, CDR2 FQGNSA. Trimming cost V 0 bases and J 2 bases, with 9 bases left between them. The CDR3 spells CASSLAAPPTDTQYF. DNA for the CDR3: TGTGCCAGCAGCTTAGCCGCCCCCCCCACAGATACGCAGTATTTT.

The chain joins TRBV7-8 to TRBJ1-3; D ambiguous. Germline lookup yields CDR1 SGHVS and CDR2 FQNEAQ. Trimming removed 8 bases from V and 2 bases from J, with 16 bases in between. This CDR3 has 15 amino acids. CDR3 protein: CASRPRGPAGNTIYF. DNA of the CDR3: TGTGCCAGCCGCCCTAGAGGGCCGGCTGGAAACACCATATATTTT. Full variable domain (rest looked up from reference TRBV7-8 and TRBJ1-3): GAGVSQSPRYKVAKRGQDVALRCDPISGHVSLFWYQQALGQGPEFLTYFQNEAQLDKSGLPSDRFFAERPEGSVSTLKIQRTQQEDSAVYLCASRPRGPAGNTIYFGEGSWLTVV.

The chain carries TRBV6-5 and TRBJ2-7; 8 bases map to TRBD1. V gave up 2 bases and J gave up 0 bases; unmatched junction bases: 6. The CDR3 consists of 16 residues. Germline CDR1 is MNHEY and CDR2 is SVGAGI. The DNA for the CDR3 is TGTGCCAGCAGTTACGGACAGGGATATCCCTCCTACGAGCAGTACTTC. Protein: CASSYGQGYPSYEQYF.

The J gene is TRBJ2-3, the V gene TRBV7-9; D is uncertain. There are 13 residues in the CDR3. Germline CDR1 is SEHNR and CDR2 is FQNEAQ (reference sequence). V was cut by 3 bases and J by 0 bases, with 4 bases left in between. CDR3 coding DNA: TGTGCCAGCAGCTTGGAGAGCACAGATACGCAGTATTTT. This sequence encodes CASSLESTDTQYF.

This sequence joins TRBV6-1 and TRBJ2-5, with TRBD1 identical over 7 bases. Germline V gene data show CDR1 as MNHNS and CDR2 as SASEGT. The V gene end was trimmed by 3 bases and the J gene end by 4 bases; junction bases not matched to a gene: 8. The CDR3 is made up of 15 amino acids. The CDR3 here is CASSDAPTGPETQYF. The CDR3 DNA sequence: TGTGCCAGCAGTGACGCACCGACAGGGCCAGAGACCCAGTACTTC.

The chain is built from TRBV19 and TRBJ2-1; TRBD2 agrees at 9 bases. Trimming cost V 2 bases and J 9 bases; bases outside gene matches: 11. Per the germline V gene, CDR1 is LNHDA and CDR2 is SQIVND (reference sequence). CDR3 length: 16 amino acids. The DNA of the CDR3 is TGTGCCAGTAGTATAACTCTGAGTAGCGGGAGAATTGAGCAGTTCTTC. Translating gives CASSITLSSGRIEQFF.

The J gene is TRBJ1-4, the V gene TRBV5-1; 9 bases are shared with TRBD1. Trimming at V came to 0 bases and at J to 9 bases, leaving 3 bases not matched to a gene. From germline, CDR1 is SGHRS and CDR2 YFSETQ. This CDR3 comprises 14 residues. The CDR3 DNA follows: TGCGCCAGCAGCTTGGGACAGGGGGGACAAAAACTGTTTTTT. Amino acids: CASSLGQGGQKLFF.

The genes are TRBV6-2 or TRBV6-3 and TRBJ2-1; D is perhaps TRBD1 (5 bases). V lost 6 bases, J lost 13 bases, and 16 bases lay in between. The CDR3 extends over 12 amino acids. Germline V CDR1 and CDR2: MNHEY, SVGEGT. The CDR3 region has the DNA TGTGCCAGCAGCCGCGACAGCATACCCCAGTTCTTC. Translated, it gives CASSRDSIPQFF.

J is TRBJ1-2 and V is TRBV29-1; a possible D gene is TRBD1 (5 bases). V lost 6 bases, J lost 14 bases, and 19 bases lay in between. Germline V CDR1 and CDR2: SQVTM, ANQGSEA. The CDR3 length is 11 residues. The CDR3 coding sequence is TGCAGCGTCGGCCGAGACAGCCTCCAAACCTTC. As protein: CSVGRDSLQTF. The variable domain in full, completed from reference TRBV29-1 and TRBJ1-2, reads SAVISQKPSRDICQRGTSLTIQCQVDSQVTMMFWYRQQPGQSLTLIATANQGSEATYESGFVIDKFPISRPNLTFSTLTVSNMSPEDSSIYLCSVGRDSLQTFGSGTRLTVV.

The V call is TRBV7-2, the J call TRBJ2-3, with unresolved D. From germline, CDR1 is SGHTA and CDR2 FQGNSA. The germline V and J ends were trimmed by 3 bases and 5 bases, with 9 bases remaining between them. The CDR3 length is 13 residues. This chain's CDR3 is CASSFSAQDTQYF. The CDR3 DNA is TGTGCCAGCAGCTTTTCAGCGCAAGATACGCAGTATTTT.

The chain is built from TRBV27 and TRBJ2-7; possibly TRBD1 for D (5 bases). V was shortened by 2 bases and J by 3 bases, with 20 bases between the two germline ends. Germline V gives CDR1 MNHEY, CDR2 SMNVEV (reference sequence). This CDR3 spans 17 amino acids. In nucleotides, the CDR3 is TGTGCCAGCAGTTTAACCCGCAAGGGGATGGGGCTCTACGAGCAGTACTTC. Translating gives CASSLTRKGMGLYEQYF.